A selection of T cell receptor beta chains follows, all from one sample in a study of PD-1 blockade in classical Hodgkin lymphoma. Clones were sequenced by immunoSEQ multiplex PCR, and TCRdb holds only the in-frame ones, with some missing. The sample records 35,000 to 50,000 clones, less than 75% being singletons. Sequencing was performed on peripheral blood mononuclear cells (PBMCs), taken before the fourth cycle of nivolumab. These receptor sequences come from a human donor with classical Hodgkin lymphoma. CDR3s leave out the opening cysteine and the closing phenylalanine or tryptophan. Size tells how often a clone was seen (once, few, many) or the class of an expanded clone, and some rows leave it out.

clone size: -; J gene: TRBJ2-6; V gene: TRBV28; CDR3 protein: ASSLYWGTAKSSGANVLT
clone size: -; J gene: TRBJ1-6; V gene: TRBV7-6; CDR3 protein: ASSSGTGISSYNSPLH
clone size: -; J gene: TRBJ2-3; V gene: TRBV28; CDR3 protein: ASSFSAGGPGTQY
clone size: medium-sized; J gene: TRBJ1-1; V gene: TRBV25-1; CDR3 protein: ASSEWRQGGNTEAF
clone size: medium-sized; J gene: TRBJ1-1; V gene: TRBV6-5; CDR3 protein: ASVSTANTEAF
clone size: -; J gene: TRBJ2-7; V gene: TRBV5-4; CDR3 protein: ASTRGGVSYEQY
clone size: few; J gene: TRBJ1-5; V gene: TRBV7-9; CDR3 protein: ASSLDTGYEGNQPQH
clone size: -; J gene: TRBJ2-5; V gene: TRBV30; CDR3 protein: AWTPGPKETQY
clone size: -; J gene: TRBJ2-1; V gene: TRBV6-1; CDR3 protein: ASRPGLASGNEQF
clone size: few; J gene: TRBJ1-3; V gene: TRBV4-2; CDR3 protein: ASSQDLVGNTIY
clone size: -; J gene: TRBJ2-6; V gene: TRBV9; CDR3 protein: ASSVPKRGAGANVLT
clone size: -; J gene: TRBJ1-2; V gene: TRBV5-6; CDR3 protein: ASSWGQQTYGYT
clone size: -; J gene: TRBJ2-7; V gene: TRBV7-2; CDR3 protein: ASSLEQGYSYEQY
clone size: few; J gene: TRBJ2-7; V gene: TRBV7-2; CDR3 protein: ASSLVVGFSYEQY
clone size: -; J gene: TRBJ2-1; V gene: TRBV28; CDR3 protein: ASSPATGGGNEQF
clone size: -; J gene: TRBJ2-7; V gene: TRBV18; CDR3 protein: ASSPPGYYEQY
clone size: -; J gene: TRBJ1-6; V gene: TRBV7-2; CDR3 protein: ASSLLGQSYSPLH
clone size: -; J gene: TRBJ2-2; V gene: TRBV28; CDR3 protein: ASSLRAGVLNGELF
clone size: -; J gene: TRBJ2-7; V gene: TRBV4-3; CDR3 protein: ASSQDQTSYEQY
clone size: -; J gene: TRBJ2-3; V gene: TRBV19; CDR3 protein: ASSEVGQGITDTQY
clone size: -; J gene: TRBJ2-2; V gene: TRBV7-2; CDR3 protein: ASSARRGMGTGELF
clone size: -; J gene: TRBJ1-3; V gene: TRBV10-3; CDR3 protein: ATTGQYSDFSGNTIY
clone size: -; J gene: TRBJ2-5; V gene: TRBV6-5; CDR3 protein: ASSWDRQETQY
clone size: -; J gene: TRBJ2-3; V gene: TRBV4-1; CDR3 protein: ASSPLGSGGTDTQY
clone size: -; J gene: TRBJ2-1; V gene: TRBV19; CDR3 protein: ASSATSGDYNEQF
clone size: -; J gene: TRBJ2-7; V gene: TRBV7-2; CDR3 protein: ASSPSPSYEQY
clone size: -; J gene: TRBJ1-6; V gene: TRBV11-2; CDR3 protein: ASSLDHQGLRSPLH
clone size: -; J gene: TRBJ2-2; V gene: TRBV15; CDR3 protein: ATSREIAGFPTGELF
clone size: few; J gene: TRBJ2-5; V gene: TRBV19; CDR3 protein: ASSMAGTSGELQY
clone size: -; J gene: TRBJ2-1; V gene: TRBV6-6; CDR3 protein: ASSYEGYSYNEQF
clone size: -; J gene: TRBJ2-2; V gene: TRBV10-2; CDR3 protein: ASRRGDTGELF
clone size: -; J gene: TRBJ1-1; V gene: TRBV5-8; CDR3 protein: ASSLFMNTEAF
clone size: -; J gene: TRBJ1-2; V gene: TRBV5-4; CDR3 protein: ASSLGVGVGNYGYT
clone size: -; J gene: TRBJ2-7; V gene: TRBV7-9; CDR3 protein: ASSPPYEQY
clone size: -; J gene: TRBJ1-4; V gene: TRBV7-9; CDR3 protein: ASSSQFLGEWSEKLF
clone size: -; J gene: TRBJ1-1; V gene: TRBV5-6; CDR3 protein: ASSLGPATEAAEAF
clone size: -; J gene: TRBJ2-5; V gene: TRBV18; CDR3 protein: ASSPGMGEKTQY
clone size: -; J gene: TRBJ2-6; V gene: TRBV19; CDR3 protein: ASSIVFSGANVLT
clone size: -; J gene: TRBJ1-6; V gene: TRBV27; CDR3 protein: ASSFDRAGSPLH
clone size: -; J gene: TRBJ1-3; V gene: TRBV5-1; CDR3 protein: ASSMTGTGNTIY
clone size: -; J gene: TRBJ1-2; V gene: TRBV5-1; CDR3 protein: ASSLASGEGYGYT
clone size: -; J gene: TRBJ1-2; V gene: TRBV9; CDR3 protein: ASSSRDRGYGYT
clone size: -; J gene: TRBJ2-7; V gene: TRBV30; CDR3 protein: AWSIGNSYEQY
clone size: -; J gene: TRBJ2-6; V gene: TRBV19; CDR3 protein: ASSIDSRSGANVLT
clone size: -; J gene: TRBJ2-1; V gene: TRBV4-3; CDR3 protein: ASSQLLPGQGTNEQF
clone size: -; J gene: TRBJ1-3; V gene: TRBV27; CDR3 protein: ASSRGGGGNTIY
clone size: -; J gene: TRBJ1-5; V gene: TRBV2; CDR3 protein: ASSEMGFRNQPQH
clone size: -; J gene: TRBJ2-5; V gene: TRBV28; CDR3 protein: ASSFAGGETQY
clone size: -; J gene: TRBJ2-5; V gene: TRBV4-2; CDR3 protein: ASSQEGLAGGTETQY
clone size: -; J gene: TRBJ1-4; V gene: TRBV28; CDR3 protein: ASSLFGLGTQYDSSLLF
clone size: -; J gene: TRBJ1-2; V gene: TRBV11-2; CDR3 protein: ASSPRGTDGYT
clone size: few; J gene: TRBJ2-7; V gene: TRBV19; CDR3 protein: ASSTAAGRSDEQY
clone size: -; J gene: TRBJ2-3; V gene: TRBV18; CDR3 protein: ASSPRYSTDTQY
clone size: -; J gene: TRBJ2-5; V gene: TRBV7-6; CDR3 protein: ASSPPAGGQETQY
clone size: -; J gene: TRBJ1-6; V gene: TRBV6-5; CDR3 protein: AISGRVRPPLH
clone size: -; J gene: TRBJ1-2; V gene: TRBV28; CDR3 protein: ASSSTPGQGAAAGYGYT
clone size: -; J gene: TRBJ1-5; V gene: TRBV6-1; CDR3 protein: ASSAGDPPQPQH